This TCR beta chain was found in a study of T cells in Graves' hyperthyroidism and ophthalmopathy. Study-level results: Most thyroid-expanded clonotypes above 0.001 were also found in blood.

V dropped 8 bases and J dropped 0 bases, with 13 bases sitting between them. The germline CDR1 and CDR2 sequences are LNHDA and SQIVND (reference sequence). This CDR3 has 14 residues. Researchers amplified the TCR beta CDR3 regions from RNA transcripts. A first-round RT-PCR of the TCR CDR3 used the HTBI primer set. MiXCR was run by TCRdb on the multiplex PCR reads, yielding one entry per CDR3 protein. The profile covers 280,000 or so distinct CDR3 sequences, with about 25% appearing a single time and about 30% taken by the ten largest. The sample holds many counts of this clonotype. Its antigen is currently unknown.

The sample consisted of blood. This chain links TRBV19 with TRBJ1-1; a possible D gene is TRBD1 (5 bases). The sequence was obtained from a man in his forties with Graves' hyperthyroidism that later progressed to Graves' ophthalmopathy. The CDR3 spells CASQYQGLNTEAFF. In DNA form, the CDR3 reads TGTGCCAGTCAGTATCAGGGCTTGAACACTGAAGCTTTCTTT.